This T cell receptor beta chain is drawn from a study of control samples from healthy donors and cancer patients. Profiled with immunoSEQ multiplex PCR; TCRdb holds only in-frame clones, not every one. The sample has 50,000 or so clones; roughly 95% are singletons. V dropped 4 bases and J dropped 4; count of bases not matched to a gene: 12. This CDR3 is built from 16 residues. CDR1 and CDR2 from the germline V gene are LGHNA and YSLEER. The TCR sequence derives from a young woman in good health. The specimen was blood. This rearrangement joins TRBV4-3 to TRBJ2-5, with 7 bases fitting TRBD1. CDR3 nucleotide sequence: TGCGCCAGCAGCCCCTTAAGGGGGCACGTCGGAGAGACCCAGTACTTC. Its protein is CASSPLRGHVGETQYF.